Listed below are T cell receptor beta chains from one sample, sequenced in a study of cytomegalovirus exposure and HLA in healthy donors. This table comes from immunoSEQ multiplex PCR, and its TCRdb copy is limited to in-frame clones, with some not included. The data hold fewer than 100,000 clones, with 90% to 95% observed a single time. Source material: PBMCs. These receptors all stem from a woman between 18 and 29 years old in good health and CMV-seronegative. CDR3s include the opening cysteine and the closing phenylalanine or tryptophan. The order of the fields is D gene, clone size, V gene, J gene, CDR3 DNA, CDR3 protein. The D gene is left open where the match is weak. The size of a clone is reported for some rows only, either as once, few or many, or as a class for expanded clones.

>-|-|TRBV19|TRBJ1-4
TGTGCCAGTAGTATCGGTTTTGGTTTCGCGGATGAAAAACTGTTTTTT
CASSIGFGFADEKLFF
>TRBD1|-|TRBV4-1|TRBJ2-5
TGCGCCAGCAGCCAAGATTGGGGACAGGACCCCCGGGAGACCCAGTACTTC
CASSQDWGQDPRETQYF
>-|many|TRBV21-1|TRBJ1-2
TGTGCCAGCAGCGACCGCGGGGACTGCTGGGGCTACACCTTC
CASSDRGDCWGYTF
>-|-|TRBV19|TRBJ2-3
TGTGCCAGTAGTATACCCTTCACAGATACGCAGTATTTT
CASSIPFTDTQYF
>-|-|TRBV27|TRBJ1-1
TGTGCCAGCAGTTTAGCAGGGCTGAACACTGAAGCTTTCTTT
CASSLAGLNTEAFF
>TRBD2|-|TRBV5-1|TRBJ2-3
TGCGCCAGCAGCCTCCCTATAGCGGGAGGGGGAGATACGCAGTATTTT
CASSLPIAGGGDTQYF
>-|-|TRBV7-3|TRBJ2-2
TGTGCCAGCAGCTTAAACCCGCTACTGGGGGAGCTGTTTTTT
CASSLNPLLGELFF
>-|-|TRBV2|TRBJ1-1
TGTGCCAGCAGTAAAGTATGGCAGGGTCCCGTTCTAACTTTCTTT
CASSKVWQGPVLTFF
>-|-|TRBV4-1|TRBJ2-2
TGCGCCAGCAGCCAAATCGACGCGGGTGCGAACACCGGGGAGCTGTTTTTT
CASSQIDAGANTGELFF
>-|-|TRBV19|TRBJ1-1
TGTGCCAGTAGTACATCGCTGGACATCTACACTGAAGCTTTCTTT
CASSTSLDIYTEAFF
>-|-|TRBV6-1|TRBJ1-6
TGTGCCAGCAGCGACAATTATAATTCACCCCTCCACTTT
CASSDNYNSPLHF
>TRBD2|-|TRBV19|TRBJ2-2
TGTGCCAGTAGTAATGGGTGGACTAGCGGGAGTAGGGGCACCGGGGAGCTGTTTTTT
CASSNGWTSGSRGTGELFF
>-|-|TRBV7-2|TRBJ2-7
TGTGCCAGCAGCTTAGCCAGGATTTCCTACGAGCAGTACTTC
CASSLARISYEQYF
>-|-|TRBV29-1|TRBJ2-2
TGCAGCGTTGTGGGGGGAGGCGGGGAGCTGTTTTTT
CSVVGGGGELFF
>-|-|TRBV4-1|TRBJ2-7
TGCGCCAGCAGCCAAGCGGTTCCGAGTCCCCACTACGAGCAGTACTTC
CASSQAVPSPHYEQYF
>-|-|TRBV7-3|TRBJ2-5
TGTGCCAGCAGCTTAATAGGAGGTCAAGGGACCCAGTACTTC
CASSLIGGQGTQYF
>-|-|TRBV19|TRBJ2-6
TGTGCCAGTAGTATATGGAGCTCCCTACTAGATGGGGCCAACGTCCTGACTTTC
CASSIWSSLLDGANVLTF
>TRBD1|once|TRBV5-8|TRBJ2-7
TGTGCCAGCAGCTTCACAGGGGATCTGCGGTACTTC
CASSFTGDLRYF
>-|-|TRBV2|TRBJ1-1
TGTGCCAGCAGTCCGACATCGCCCACTGAAGCTTTCTTT
CASSPTSPTEAFF
>TRBD1|-|TRBV19|TRBJ1-4
TGTGCCAGTGGGACAGCCGAAAAACTGTTTTTT
CASGTAEKLFF
>TRBD2|-|TRBV6-4|TRBJ2-1
TGTGCCAGCAGTCCGAGGACTAGCGCCTTGGACAATGAGCAGTTCTTC
CASSPRTSALDNEQFF
>-|-|TRBV30|TRBJ2-3
TGTGCCTGGAGTTCGGGGGAGAGCACAGATACGCAGTATTTT
CAWSSGESTDTQYF
>-|-|TRBV11-2|TRBJ1-4
TGTGCCAGCAGCTTAAGCTCAACTAATGAAAAACTGTTTTTT
CASSLSSTNEKLFF
>TRBD1|once|TRBV5-6|TRBJ2-2
TGTGCCAGCAGCCTCCCCGGACAGGGGGCGTCCGGGGAGCTGTTTTTT
CASSLPGQGASGELFF